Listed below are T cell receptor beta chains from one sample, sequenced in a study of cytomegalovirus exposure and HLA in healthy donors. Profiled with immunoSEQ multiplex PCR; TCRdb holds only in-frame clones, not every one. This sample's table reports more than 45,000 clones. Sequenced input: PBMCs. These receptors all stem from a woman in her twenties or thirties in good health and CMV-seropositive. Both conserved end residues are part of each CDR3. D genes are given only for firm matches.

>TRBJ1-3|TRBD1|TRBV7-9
TGTGCCAGCAGCTTGACAGGGGAGAGAGACACCATATATTTT
CASSLTGERDTIYF
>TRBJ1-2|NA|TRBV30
TGTGCCTGGAGGTCTATAACGGCTAACTATGGCTACACCTTC
CAWRSITANYGYTF
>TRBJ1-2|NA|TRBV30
TGTGCCTGGATGCTTGCTGGGGCGGGGAGGTTTAACTATGGCTACACCTTC
CAWMLAGAGRFNYGYTF
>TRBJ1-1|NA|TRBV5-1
TGCGCCAGCTGCGGCGGGTCGTTCAACACTGAAGCTTTCTTT
CASCGGSFNTEAFF
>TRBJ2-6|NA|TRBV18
TGTGCCAGCTCACCAGGGTTTCTAGGATCCGGGGCCAACGTCCTGACTTTC
CASSPGFLGSGANVLTF
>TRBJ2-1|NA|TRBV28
TGTGCCAGCAGTTTTGCGGGACAGAACGTTGAGCAGTTCTTC
CASSFAGQNVEQFF
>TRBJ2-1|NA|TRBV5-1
TGCGCCAGCAGCTTGAAGCCGGGCAATGAGCAGTTCTTC
CASSLKPGNEQFF
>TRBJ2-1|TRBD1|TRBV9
TGTGCCAGCAGCGCGACAGGGTCGGGCAATGAGCAGTTCTTC
CASSATGSGNEQFF
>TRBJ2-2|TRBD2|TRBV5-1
TGCGCCAGCAGCTGGGGTAGCGGGGGCACCACCGGGGAGCTGTTTTTT
CASSWGSGGTTGELFF
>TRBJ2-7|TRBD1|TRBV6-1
TGTGCCAGCAGTGAACGGGGGGACAGGGTCTACGAGCAGTACTTC
CASSERGDRVYEQYF
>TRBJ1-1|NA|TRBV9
TGTGCCAGCAGAACCCCCCGGGGTGAAGCTTTCTTT
CASRTPRGEAFF